The 29 T cell receptor beta chains below all came from one sample that was sequenced in a study of cytomegalovirus exposure and HLA in healthy donors. PCR used 60 Vbeta primers and 13 Jbeta primers. The method was immunoSEQ multiplex PCR; TCRdb's version includes in-frame clones alone and lacks a portion of them. The sample lists over 150,000 clones, around 80% occurring once. Sequenced input: PBMCs. The source is a woman aged 45 to 65 in good health and CMV-seropositive.

V is TRBV11-2 and J is TRBJ2-3; 10 bases agree with TRBD1. The CDR3 loop spans 18 amino acids. CDR1 and CDR2 (germline): SGHAT, FQNNGV. V shed 4 bases, J shed 2 bases, and the junction held 12 bases outside the gene matches. CDR3 sequence reads: CASSSLRGTGAPTDTQYF. The DNA of the CDR3 is TGTGCCAGCAGCTCCCTCCGAGGGACAGGGGCCCCCACAGATACGCAGTATTTT.

The table lists this clone with a count of one. This chain links TRBV14 with TRBJ2-1, with 7 bases matching TRBD2. Germline assignment: CDR1 SGHDN and CDR2 FVKESK. With 2 bases clipped from V and 0 bases from J, the junction kept 10 bases outside the gene matches. The CDR3 is 18 residues long. The CDR3 DNA sequence: TGTGCCAGCAGCCAACTGCGCGGGGGAATCGGCTCCTACAATGAGCAGTTCTTC. It codes for CASSQLRGGIGSYNEQFF. Combining the CDR3 with reference TRBV14 and TRBJ2-1 gives the whole variable domain EAGVTQFPSHSVIEKGQTVTLRCDPISGHDNLYWYRRVMGKEIKFLLHFVKESKQDESGMPNNRFLAERTGGTYSTLKVQPAELEDSGVYFCASSQLRGGIGSYNEQFFGPGTRLTVL.

The chain employs TRBV28 and TRBJ1-5; 7 bases line up with TRBD1. The V gene's germline CDR1 is MDHEN and CDR2 SYDVKM. With 5 bases clipped from V and 5 bases from J, the junction kept 9 bases outside the gene matches. The CDR3 is made up of 15 amino acids. The CDR3 nucleotides are TGTGCCAGCAGTATAGGGGGCCTCAGGGATCAGCCCCAGCATTTT. Protein sequence: CASSIGGLRDQPQHF. The full variable domain, in which reference TRBV28 and TRBJ1-5 provide the parts outside the CDR3, is DVKVTQSSRYLVKRTGEKVFLECVQDMDHENMFWYRQDPGLGLRLIYFSYDVKMKEKGDIPEGYSVSREKKERFSLILESASTNQTSMYLCASSIGGLRDQPQHFGDGTRLSIL.

The chain has TRBV30 and TRBJ2-3; D gene ambiguous. The V and J ends lost 1 base and 8 bases respectively, with 10 bases between them. The CDR3 sequence is 12 residues long. From germline, CDR1 is GTSNPN and CDR2 SVGIG (reference sequence). In nucleotides, the CDR3 is TGTGCCTGGAGTGGCTTCTCGGGTACGCAGTATTTT. This encodes CAWSGFSGTQYF.

V is TRBV19 and J is TRBJ1-2; D call uncertain. Trimming took 5 bases from V and 8 from J, leaving 15 bases between them. Germline assignment: CDR1 LNHDA and CDR2 SQIVND (reference sequence). This CDR3 has 13 amino acids. Written as DNA, the CDR3 is TGTGCCAGTAGTCTATCTAACGCGGGAGGCTACACCTTC. Translating gives CASSLSNAGGYTF.

The rearrangement joins TRBV7-2 to TRBJ2-7, with 9 nucleotides matching TRBD1. J gave up 5 bases and V 6 bases, and 8 bases lay outside the gene matches. Germline V CDR1 and CDR2: SGHTA, FQGNSA. This CDR3 has 14 residues. The CDR3 sequence: CASRPTGGWDEQYF. In DNA form, the CDR3 reads TGTGCCAGCAGGCCCACAGGGGGCTGGGACGAGCAGTACTTC.

The rearrangement joins TRBV29-1 to TRBJ2-1, with TRBD1 matching over 8 bases. The germline V gene encodes CDR1 SQVTM and CDR2 ANQGSEA. This CDR3 spans 13 amino acids. With V trimmed by 6 bases and J by 9 bases, 10 bases remained unmatched. The CDR3: CSVPARTGFEQFF. Here the CDR3 DNA reads TGCAGCGTCCCCGCCAGGACAGGGTTTGAGCAGTTCTTC.

J is TRBJ2-7 and V is TRBV4-3; D may be TRBD2 (5 bases). The V gene lost 4 bases and the J gene lost 7 bases, with 20 bases spanning the gap. Germline CDR1 reads LGHNA; CDR2 reads YSLEER. This CDR3 region has 15 residues. CDR3 DNA sequence: TGCGCCAGCAGCCTTAGCGTGACGGGGTTTCGGGAGCAGTACTTC. Amino acids: CASSLSVTGFREQYF.

V usage is TRBV5-1 and J usage is TRBJ2-1; D not resolved. Germline CDR1 SGHRS, CDR2 YFSETQ. Trimming pared 2 bases from V and 9 bases from J, leaving 18 bases between. The CDR3 totals 15 residues. CDR3 sequence (DNA): TGCGCCAGCAGCTTAGTGGCAGGTGGGTATGGTGAGCAGTTCTTC. Encoded protein: CASSLVAGGYGEQFF.

The chain has TRBV27 and TRBJ1-1; 7 positions agree with TRBD1. This CDR3 spans 14 amino acids. CDR1 is MNHEY, CDR2 SMNVEV, per germline (reference sequence). The ends lost 6 bases at V and 0 bases at J; junction bases unmatched: 4. This CDR3 is CASRSGQMNTEAFF. CDR3 DNA: TGTGCCAGCAGGTCGGGACAGATGAACACTGAAGCTTTCTTT.

The rearrangement uses TRBV15 and TRBJ2-1; 9 bases line up with TRBD2. V trimming: 0 bases; J trimming: 6 bases; junction bases outside the gene matches: 15. Germline values: CDR1 LNHNV, CDR2 YYDKDF (reference sequence). This CDR3 has 19 amino acids. The CDR3 reads CATSREPLASSGRLNEQFF. The CDR3 DNA reads TGTGCCACCAGCAGAGAACCCCTAGCGTCCAGCGGGAGGCTCAATGAGCAGTTCTTC.

This chain connects TRBV4-3 to TRBJ2-1, with 9 bases identical to TRBD1. The V gene end was trimmed by 1 base and the J gene end by 7 bases; junction bases not matched to a gene: 8. The germline gives CDR1 LGHNA, CDR2 YSLEER. The CDR3 spans 16 residues. The CDR3 region has the DNA TGCGCCAGCAGCCAAGGGTGGGGGACAGGGAATAATGAGCAGTTCTTC. Translation: CASSQGWGTGNNEQFF.

This chain uses TRBV6-6 with TRBJ2-1; D not certain. The length of the CDR3 is 11 residues. V lost 5 bases and J lost 10, with 9 bases in between. Germline loops: CDR1 MNHNY, CDR2 SVGAGI (reference sequence). CDR3 residues: CASSLTSEQFF. Written as DNA, the CDR3 is TGTGCCAGCAGTCTCACGAGCGAGCAGTTCTTC.

The gene calls are TRBV7-2 and TRBJ2-3; no clear D. V lost 1 base and J 2 bases, leaving 7 bases between the germline ends. Germline lookup yields CDR1 SGHTA and CDR2 FQGNSA. This CDR3 has 14 amino acids. In nucleotides, the CDR3 is TGTGCCAGCAGCTTAGGCGTCTTCACAGATACGCAGTATTTT. Translated: CASSLGVFTDTQYF.

In its sample, this clone was seen once. The gene calls are TRBV19 and TRBJ2-1, with D perhaps matching TRBD2 (6 bases). The length of the CDR3 is 17 residues. V was cut by 6 bases and J by 5 bases, with 23 bases left in between. Germline loops: CDR1 LNHDA, CDR2 SQIVND (reference sequence). CDR3 loop: CASSVTVQRASDNEQFF. The CDR3 DNA reads TGTGCCAGTAGCGTCACCGTTCAGCGGGCATCTGACAATGAGCAGTTCTTC.

This clone has just a few counts. The rearrangement links TRBV19 to TRBJ1-3, with a possible D match to TRBD1 (6 bases). This CDR3 contains 15 residues. Germline lookup yields CDR1 LNHDA and CDR2 SQIVND (reference sequence). Deletions cut 7 bases from V and 4 bases from J, with 17 bases between. For the CDR3, the DNA is TGTGCCAGTACCTCGGGCAGGGGTGCGGGAAACACCATATATTTT. Encoded protein: CASTSGRGAGNTIYF.

The chain combines TRBV7-2 with TRBJ2-1; a weak D match, TRBD2 (5 bases). Per germline, CDR1 SGHTA and CDR2 FQGNSA. The CDR3 loop spans 18 amino acids. V was cut by 3 bases and J by 0 bases, with 18 bases left in between. The CDR3 bases are TGTGCCAGCAGCTTGGCGACTAAGGGAGAAGGCTCCTACAATGAGCAGTTCTTC. Encoded protein: CASSLATKGEGSYNEQFF.

The chain combines TRBV1 with TRBJ1-5. TRBV1 is listed as a pseudogene. CDR3 length: 14 amino acids. The CDR3 is CTSSQDSGNQPQHF. The CDR3 region has the DNA TGCACCAGCAGCCAAGACTCGGGCAATCAGCCCCAGCATTTT.

The CDR3 loop reads CASSLKPLSYEQYF. CDR3 nucleotide sequence: TGTGCCAGCTCACTTAAACCTTTGAGTTACGAGCAGTACTTC. The rearrangement uses TRBV18 and TRBJ2-7; D gene unclear. CDR3 size: 14 residues. Germline V gene sequence: CDR1 KGHSH, CDR2 LQKENI. Trimming took off 4 bases at V and 4 bases at J, with 14 bases between the two ends.

The rearrangement uses TRBV5-1 and TRBJ1-4; 7 bases fit TRBD1. Germline V gene sequence: CDR1 SGHRS, CDR2 YFSETQ. The CDR3 has 14 residues. Losses at the gene ends were 4 bases for V and 1 base for J; bases not matched to a gene: 1. The DNA for the CDR3 is TGCGCCAGCAGCCCAGGGGGAACTAATGAAAAACTGTTTTTT. It specifies CASSPGGTNEKLFF.

The chain uses TRBV14 and TRBJ2-1, with 7 nucleotides matching TRBD2. J gave up 5 bases and V 4 bases, and 11 bases lay outside the gene matches. CDR3 length: 16 residues. The germline CDR1 and CDR2 sequences are SGHDN and FVKESK. CDR3 bases: TGTGCCAGCAGCCCGGAGTGGGGGAGGGCCAACAATGAGCAGTTCTTC. Translating it yields CASSPEWGRANNEQFF.

The rearrangement joins TRBV28 to TRBJ2-5; TRBD2 matches at 8 bases. CDR1 is MDHEN, CDR2 SYDVKM, per germline. The CDR3 totals 13 residues. V trimming: 6 bases; J trimming: 10 bases; junction bases outside the gene matches: 10. The CDR3: CASRRPGLGGQYF. The CDR3 DNA reads as TGTGCCAGCAGGCGACCGGGACTAGGGGGCCAGTACTTC.

The rearrangement joins TRBV27 to TRBJ1-3; TRBD1 aligns across 7 bases. The CDR3 is 16 residues long. Germline V CDR1 and CDR2: MNHEY, SMNVEV (reference sequence). The V segment lost 4 bases and the J segment 2 bases; nucleotides outside the gene matches: 8. The CDR3 DNA is TGTGCCAGCAGTTCCGGAGACAGGGTCCCTGGAAACACCATATATTTT. Its protein product is CASSSGDRVPGNTIYF.

This clone has a handful of counts. CDR3 nucleotide sequence: TGTGCCAGCAGTTGGGCGTACTATGGCTACACCTTC. Amino acid sequence: CASSWAYYGYTF. This chain joins TRBV7-2 and TRBJ1-2; D uncertain. Trimming left V 6 bases short and J 3 bases short, with 8 bases between. The length of the CDR3 is 12 residues. Looked up from germline, CDR1 is SGHTA and CDR2 is FQGNSA.

This clone has a handful of counts. The rearrangement links TRBV21-1 to TRBJ2-5; no check of the table's D call, TRBD2, against the DNA was made. TRBV21-1 is assigned pseudogene status. The CDR3 consists of 17 residues. CDR3 sequence: CASSKKAEAIARRTQYF. CDR3 in DNA: TGTGCCAGCAGCAAAAAGGCCGAGGCGATAGCGCGGCGGACCCAGTACTTC.

This clone has only a few counts. This rearrangement joins TRBV25-1 to TRBJ1-1, with D unclear. Trimming stripped 1 base from V and 4 bases from J, with 7 bases between. The germline V gene has CDR1 MGHDK and CDR2 SYGVNS. The CDR3 has 13 residues. CDR3 amino acids: CASSEFGVTEAFF. For the CDR3, the DNA is TGTGCCAGCAGTGAATTCGGGGTCACTGAAGCTTTCTTT.

The rearrangement links TRBV18 to TRBJ1-4; the D gene is possibly TRBD1 (6 bases). This CDR3 region has 18 residues. Germline CDR1 is KGHSH and CDR2 is LQKENI. The ends were cut back, 2 bases at V and 3 bases at J, with 19 bases in the middle. CDR3 nucleotides: TGTGCCAGCTCACCAGTTAATCGACAGGTTCGGTCTAATGAAAAACTGTTTTTT. Its protein product is CASSPVNRQVRSNEKLFF.

This rearrangement joins TRBV6-6 to TRBJ2-7; D might be TRBD2 (6 bases). Germline lookup yields CDR1 MNHNY and CDR2 SVGAGI (reference sequence). V was trimmed by 7 bases and J by 0 bases, leaving 13 bases between them. CDR3 length: 14 amino acids. CDR3 region: CASTGTPRSYEQYF. The CDR3 DNA is TGTGCCAGCACCGGGACTCCTCGCTCCTACGAGCAGTACTTC.

The J gene is TRBJ1-3, the V gene TRBV19; TRBD1 aligns across 7 bases. Germline V gives CDR1 LNHDA, CDR2 SQIVND (reference sequence). The V segment lost 10 bases and the J segment 8 bases; nucleotides outside the gene matches: 23. This CDR3 has 17 amino acids. CDR3 residues: CATLKQGLDFFRDTIYF. The CDR3 DNA follows: TGTGCCACCTTAAAACAGGGGTTAGATTTCTTTCGGGACACCATATATTTT.